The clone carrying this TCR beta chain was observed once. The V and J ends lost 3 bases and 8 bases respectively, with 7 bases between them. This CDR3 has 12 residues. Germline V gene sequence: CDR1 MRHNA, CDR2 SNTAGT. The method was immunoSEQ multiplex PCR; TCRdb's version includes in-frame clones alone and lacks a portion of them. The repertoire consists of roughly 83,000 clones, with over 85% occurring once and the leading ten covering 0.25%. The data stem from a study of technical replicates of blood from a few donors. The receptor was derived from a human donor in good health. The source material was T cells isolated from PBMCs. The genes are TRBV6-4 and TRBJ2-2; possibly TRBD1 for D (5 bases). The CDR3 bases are TGTGCCAGCAGTGAAAGGACAGGGGAGCTGTTTTTT. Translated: CASSERTGELFF.